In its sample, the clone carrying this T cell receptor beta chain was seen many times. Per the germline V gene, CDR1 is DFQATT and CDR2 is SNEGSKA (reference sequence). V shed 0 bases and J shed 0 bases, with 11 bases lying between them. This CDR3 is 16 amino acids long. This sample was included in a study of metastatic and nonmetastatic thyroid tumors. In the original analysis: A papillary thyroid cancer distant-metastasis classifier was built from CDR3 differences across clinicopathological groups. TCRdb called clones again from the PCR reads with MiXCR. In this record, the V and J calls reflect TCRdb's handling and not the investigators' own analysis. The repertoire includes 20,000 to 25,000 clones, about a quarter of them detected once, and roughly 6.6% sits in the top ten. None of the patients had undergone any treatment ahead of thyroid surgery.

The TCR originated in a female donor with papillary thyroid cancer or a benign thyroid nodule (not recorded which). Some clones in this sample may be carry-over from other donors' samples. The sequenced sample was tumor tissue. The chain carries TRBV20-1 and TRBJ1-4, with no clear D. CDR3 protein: CSARDRTGPTNEKLFF. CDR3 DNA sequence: TGCAGTGCTAGAGATCGAACGGGCCCAACTAATGAAAAACTGTTTTTT.